Below, 32 T cell receptor beta chains from the same sample are listed, as sequenced in a study of T cells in Graves' hyperthyroidism and ophthalmopathy. Amplified regions were TCR beta CDR3 sequences from RNA transcripts. Primed by the HTBI set, a first-round RT-PCR was run on the TCR CDR3. TCRdb re-called the multiplex PCR reads through MiXCR, storing one row per CDR3 protein. The repertoire holds some 350,000 distinct CDR3 sequences, with around 15% as singletons. The sequenced sample consisted of blood. These receptors were collected from a woman aged 60 to 75 with Graves' ophthalmopathy.

V usage is TRBV4-2 and J usage is TRBJ2-1, with 8 positions matching TRBD2. Germline V gene sequence: CDR1 LGHNA, CDR2 YNFKEQ. The CDR3 contains 17 residues. The junction had 15 bases not matched to a gene; V was cut back by 2 bases and J by 9 bases. Written as DNA, the CDR3 is TGTGCCAGCAGCCAACCCCCGGGGGGGACAACCTTCAGTGAGCAGTTCTTC. Its protein is CASSQPPGGTTFSEQFF.

This clonotype was counted many times. The chain couples TRBV9 to TRBJ1-1, with D uncertain. Germline CDR1 reads SGDLS; CDR2 reads YYNGEE. Trimming shortened V by 1 base and J by 3 bases, and 10 bases separated the two germline ends. The CDR3 totals 14 residues. CDR3 coding DNA: TGTGCCAGCAGCGTAAGCGTCCTTGACACTGAAGCTTTCTTT. The encoded protein is CASSVSVLDTEAFF.

This clonotype was detected many times. V usage is TRBV20-1 and J usage is TRBJ2-4; TRBD1 matches at 10 bases. The CDR3 is made up of 17 amino acids. J gave up 1 base and V 6 bases, and 12 bases lay outside the gene matches. The germline gives CDR1 DFQATT, CDR2 SNEGSKA (reference sequence). Here the CDR3 reads CSAPGQGGRVAKNIQYF. CDR3 DNA sequence: TGCAGTGCGCCCGGACAGGGGGGGCGTGTGGCCAAAAACATTCAGTACTTC.

This clonotype was counted many times. The chain is built from TRBV4-1 and TRBJ1-1; D is undetermined. Per germline, CDR1 MGHRA and CDR2 YSYEKL. The CDR3 has 14 amino acids. V gave up 3 bases and J gave up 1 base, with 9 bases separating them. The CDR3 nucleotides are TGCGCCAGCAGCCACCCCGGGAAGAACACTGAAGCTTTCTTT. It codes for CASSHPGKNTEAFF.

This clonotype was seen a handful of times. This chain uses TRBV11-1 with TRBJ2-7; D unresolved. The V end lost 1 base, the J end lost 5 bases, and 12 bases lay between the germline ends. The germline V gene encodes CDR1 SGHAT and CDR2 FQDESV (reference sequence). The CDR3 consists of 14 residues. CDR3: CASSLETAPNEQYF. In DNA form, the CDR3 reads TGTGCCAGCAGCTTAGAGACCGCCCCCAACGAGCAGTACTTC. The complete variable domain, with remaining parts taken from reference TRBV11-1 and TRBJ2-7, reads EAEVAQSPRYKITEKSQAVAFWCDPISGHATLYWYRQILGQGPELLVQFQDESVVDDSQLPKDRFSAERLKGVDSTLKIQPAELGDSAMYLCASSLETAPNEQYFGPGTRLTVT.

This clonotype appeared many times. The chain is built from TRBV6-1 and TRBJ1-5; TRBD1 might be the D (5 bases). V was trimmed by 2 bases and J by 1 base, leaving 12 bases between them. The CDR3 sequence is 16 residues long. Germline CDR1 is MNHNS and CDR2 is SASEGT. For the CDR3, the DNA is TGTGCCAGCAGTGAAAAGGCCCGGGACAGCAATCAGCCCCAGCATTTT. Protein sequence: CASSEKARDSNQPQHF.

This clonotype was counted ten times or more. The rearrangement uses TRBV18 and TRBJ2-7, with 8 bases lining up with TRBD2. The germline CDR1 and CDR2 sequences are KGHSH and LQKENI. V lost 2 bases, J lost 5 bases, and 5 bases stayed unmatched. The CDR3 runs to 14 residues. CDR3 in amino acids: CASSPTSGPDEQYF. For the CDR3, the DNA is TGTGCCAGCTCACCAACTAGCGGCCCTGACGAGCAGTACTTC.

This clonotype was counted many times. This chain connects TRBV6-6 to TRBJ2-3; 7 bases map to TRBD2. Losses at the gene ends were 2 bases for V and 1 base for J; bases not matched to a gene: 3. The CDR3 extends over 15 amino acids. Germline V gene data show CDR1 as MNHNY and CDR2 as SVGAGI (reference sequence). The CDR3 DNA is TGTGCCAGCAGTTACCGGGACTACCGCACAGATACGCAGTATTTT. Translation gives CASSYRDYRTDTQYF.

This clonotype has a handful of counts. V usage is TRBV24-1 and J usage is TRBJ2-3, with TRBD2 matching 8 bases. The germline V gene encodes CDR1 KGHDR and CDR2 SFDVKD. Germline trimming cut 5 bases from V and 5 bases from J; bases unmatched to any gene: 8. The CDR3 consists of 15 residues. For the CDR3, the DNA is TGTGCCACCAGTGCGGGATCGGGAGGGGTAGATACGCAGTATTTT. It encodes CATSAGSGGVDTQYF.

This clonotype was counted ten times or more. The rearrangement links TRBV20-1 to TRBJ2-7; TRBD1 aligns across 10 bases. Trimming at V came to 4 bases and at J to 2 bases, leaving 8 bases not matched to a gene. The CDR3 is 15 residues long. The germline V gene has CDR1 DFQATT and CDR2 SNEGSKA (reference sequence). CDR3 in DNA: TGCAGTGCTATTCACACCGGGACAGGGGCCTACGAGCAGTACTTC. Translated: CSAIHTGTGAYEQYF.

This clonotype was observed many times. This sequence joins TRBV9 and TRBJ2-5; 10 bases agree with TRBD1. Germline CDR1 SGDLS, CDR2 YYNGEE. The CDR3 loop spans 14 amino acids. Trimming removed 4 bases from V and 5 bases from J; junction bases left unmatched: 5. Here the CDR3 reads CASSLGQGVETQYF. DNA for the CDR3: TGTGCCAGCAGCCTAGGACAGGGGGTGGAGACCCAGTACTTC.

The CDR3 bases are TGTGCCAGCAGCTTAGGTTCCGCAGGGGAGCAGTTCTTC. Translation gives CASSLGSAGEQFF. The gene calls are TRBV7-9 and TRBJ2-1, with D possibly being TRBD1 (5 bases). The CDR3 totals 13 residues. CDR1 and CDR2 from the germline V gene are SEHNR and FQNEAQ (reference sequence). The V end lost 1 base, the J end lost 10 bases, and 11 bases lay between the germline ends.

This clonotype was observed a handful of times. The chain has TRBV18 and TRBJ2-1, with 9 bases that match TRBD2. Germline CDR1 KGHSH, CDR2 LQKENI. The CDR3 spans 15 residues. V dropped 3 bases and J dropped 11; count of bases not matched to a gene: 11. CDR3 bases: TGTGCCAGCTCACCCTTAGCGGGAGATACCTCAAAGCAGTTCTTC. This encodes CASSPLAGDTSKQFF.

The chain employs TRBV29-1 and TRBJ1-1; D is undetermined. Per the germline V gene, CDR1 is SQVTM and CDR2 is ANQGSEA. This CDR3 comprises 13 residues. Trimming took 4 bases from V and 1 from J, leaving 10 bases between them. CDR3 residues: CSVVRATNTEAFF. The CDR3 region has the DNA TGCAGCGTTGTTAGGGCAACGAACACTGAAGCTTTCTTT.

This clonotype was counted a few times. The V gene is TRBV10-1, the J gene TRBJ1-4, with 11 bases that match TRBD1. There are 15 residues in the CDR3. The trim removed 7 bases at V and 8 bases at J, leaving 9 bases unmatched. Germline CDR1 is WNHNN and CDR2 is SYGVQD (reference sequence). The CDR3 DNA follows: TGCGCCAGCACCATAGGACAGGGGGCGCGGGAAAAACTGTTTTTT. Residues: CASTIGQGAREKLFF.

This clonotype appeared a few times. The chain has TRBV5-1 and TRBJ2-1; 12 bases line up with TRBD2. The germline V gene has CDR1 SGHRS and CDR2 YFSETQ. The CDR3 spans 16 residues. V was clipped by 1 base and J by 8 bases; unmatched bases: 7. The CDR3 is CASSLLAGGPSDEQFF. Here the CDR3 DNA reads TGCGCCAGCAGCTTGCTAGCGGGAGGGCCCTCCGATGAGCAGTTCTTC.

This clonotype showed up many times. The chain combines TRBV28 with TRBJ2-5; possible D gene TRBD2, 7 bases. CDR3 length equals 15 residues. Trimming removed 1 base at V and 4 bases at J, with 13 bases between. CDR1 is MDHEN, CDR2 SYDVKM, per germline. The DNA for the CDR3 is TGTGCCAGCAGTTTATTCAGGGGAGGGCGAGAGACCCAGTACTTC. Protein: CASSLFRGGRETQYF.

This clonotype was seen many times. The chain carries TRBV13 and TRBJ2-1; TRBD2 matches 8 bases. The V and J ends lost 6 bases and 9 bases, in that order; junction bases with no gene match: 4. CDR3 length: 12 residues. The germline V gene encodes CDR1 PRHDT and CDR2 FYEKMQ (reference sequence). The CDR3 sequence: CASRPAGGEQFF. CDR3 DNA: TGTGCCAGCAGGCCTGCGGGAGGTGAGCAGTTCTTC. The full variable domain, rest sourced from reference TRBV13 and TRBJ2-1, is AAGVIQSPRHLIKEKRETATLKCYPIPRHDTVYWYQQGPGQDPQFLISFYEKMQSDKGSIPDRFSAQQFSDYHSELNMSSLELGDSALYFCASRPAGGEQFFGPGTRLTVL.

This clonotype was picked up many times. V and J are TRBV11-2 and TRBJ2-3; a possible D gene is TRBD2 (6 bases). Per the germline V gene, CDR1 is SGHAT and CDR2 is FQNNGV. V was clipped by 1 base and J by 5 bases, with 13 bases between them. This CDR3 has 15 residues. The chain's CDR3 is CASSLAGVRGDTQYF. Written as DNA, the CDR3 is TGTGCCAGCAGCTTAGCGGGAGTTCGGGGAGATACGCAGTATTTT.

Note on this clonotype: One end of the junction does not line up with germline, which may come from a read error. The rearrangement uses TRBV9 and TRBJ2-1; the match to TRBD1 covers 8 bases. The CDR3 covers 16 residues. Germline loops: CDR1 SGDLS, CDR2 YYNGEE. For the CDR3, the DNA is TGTGCCAGCAGCGCAAGACAGGGGACGAGCTACAATGAGCAGCTCTTC. The encoded protein is CASSARQGTSYNEQLF.

This clonotype was counted ten times or more. This rearrangement joins TRBV5-1 to TRBJ2-2; D is tentatively TRBD1 or TRBD2 (5 bases each). CDR1 and CDR2 (germline): SGHRS, YFSETQ. The length of the CDR3 is 15 residues. V was shortened by 0 bases and J by 6 bases, with 12 bases between the two germline ends. The CDR3 nucleotides are TGCGCCAGCAGCTTGGACGGGGCCCGCGCCGGGGAGCTGTTTTTT. Residues: CASSLDGARAGELFF.

CDR3: CASSLLGGRGTGELFF. CDR3 in DNA: TGTGCCAGCAGCCTATTGGGGGGGCGAGGCACCGGGGAGCTGTTTTTT. The chain is built from TRBV12-3 or TRBV12-4 and TRBJ2-2; TRBD2 is a possible D gene (7 bases). V was pared by 6 bases and J by 4 bases, with 18 bases between. This CDR3 spans 16 amino acids.

This clonotype was detected many times. V usage is TRBV14 and J usage is TRBJ2-1, with unresolved D. This CDR3 has 13 amino acids. CDR1 and CDR2 (germline): SGHDN, FVKESK. Trimming shortened V by 4 bases and J by 8 bases, and 12 bases separated the two germline ends. The CDR3 protein is CASSPYEFDEQFF. The CDR3 DNA reads TGTGCCAGCAGCCCGTACGAATTCGATGAGCAGTTCTTC.

This clonotype was observed many times. The chain combines TRBV5-4 with TRBJ1-1, with D perhaps matching TRBD1 (5 bases). The CDR3 consists of 14 residues. Trimming cost V 3 bases and J 0 bases, with 9 bases left between them. In germline, CDR1 is SGHNT, CDR2 YYREEE (reference sequence). The CDR3 DNA reads TGTGCCAGCAGCTCCGGGACCATGAACACTGAAGCTTTCTTT. This gives the protein CASSSGTMNTEAFF.

This chain uses TRBV5-4 with TRBJ2-1, with a weak D call TRBD1 (5 bases). CDR3 size: 13 residues. V was cut by 0 bases and J by 9 bases, with 10 bases left in between. Germline CDR1 is SGHNT and CDR2 is YYREEE (reference sequence). The chain's CDR3 is CASSLALGPEQFF. In DNA form, the CDR3 reads TGTGCCAGCAGCTTGGCATTGGGGCCTGAGCAGTTCTTC.

At least ten counts were recorded for this clonotype. The chain couples TRBV11-2 to TRBJ1-2, with a possible D match to TRBD1 (5 bases). This CDR3 comprises 13 residues. Trimming cost V 3 bases and J 2 bases, with 7 bases left between them. In germline, CDR1 is SGHAT, CDR2 FQNNGV. The CDR3 coding sequence is TGTGCCAGCAGCTTTGACAGAAACTATGGCTACACCTTC. Translated: CASSFDRNYGYTF.

This clonotype showed up many times. V and J are TRBV5-1 and TRBJ1-2; 10 bases align to TRBD1. The CDR3 consists of 15 residues. Unmatched junction bases numbered 8, after V lost 4 bases and J lost 5 bases. The germline CDR1 and CDR2 sequences are SGHRS and YFSETQ. The CDR3 DNA reads TGCGCCAGCAGCCCCGGGACAGGGGTTGGGTATGGCTACACCTTC. Amino acids: CASSPGTGVGYGYTF.

The chain couples TRBV25-1 to TRBJ2-3, with D perhaps given as TRBD1 or TRBD2 (5 bases each). CDR1 is MGHDK and CDR2 is SYGVNS in the germline V gene. This CDR3 region has 15 residues. V dropped 10 bases and J dropped 4 bases, with 21 bases sitting between them. The CDR3, as DNA: TGTGCCACCCTCGGGACCGCCGGGTTCTCAGATACGCAGTATTTT. Its translation: CATLGTAGFSDTQYF.

This clonotype was recorded many times. The chain joins TRBV12-3 or TRBV12-4 to TRBJ2-3; 10 bases are shared with TRBD1. This CDR3 comprises 16 residues. Trimming removed 2 bases from V and 2 bases from J; junction bases left unmatched: 4. The DNA of the CDR3 is TGTGCCAGCAGTTTACGGACAGGGGGACCCACAGATACGCAGTATTTT. The encoded protein is CASSLRTGGPTDTQYF.

This clonotype was detected many times. The V call is TRBV2, the J call TRBJ1-5, with a possible D match to TRBD1 (6 bases). Germline V gives CDR1 SNHLY, CDR2 FYNNEI. The CDR3 loop spans 14 amino acids. Trimming pared 5 bases from V and 2 bases from J, leaving 10 bases between. This CDR3 is CASSMTGRNQPQHF. CDR3 nucleotides: TGTGCCAGCAGTATGACAGGCCGCAATCAGCCCCAGCATTTT. Using reference TRBV2 and TRBJ1-5 for the parts outside the CDR3, the full variable domain is EPEVTQTPSHQVTQMGQEVILRCVPISNHLYFYWYRQILGQKVEFLVSFYNNEISEKSEIFDDQFSVERPDGSNFTLKIRSTKLEDSAMYFCASSMTGRNQPQHFGDGTRLSIL.

This clonotype was detected a few times. The genes are TRBV7-9 and TRBJ1-4; 7 nucleotides match TRBD1. With V trimmed by 5 bases and J by 8 bases, 11 bases remained unmatched. The V gene's germline CDR1 is SEHNR and CDR2 FQNEAQ (reference sequence). The CDR3 consists of 15 residues. As DNA, the CDR3 is TGTGCCAGCAGCGACTTAGGGGGCGACGGCGAAAAACTGTTTTTT. It specifies CASSDLGGDGEKLFF.

This clonotype has a count of ten or more. The chain is built from TRBV5-1 and TRBJ2-3; TRBD2 aligns across 7 bases. Germline V CDR1 and CDR2: SGHRS, YFSETQ. This CDR3 comprises 19 residues. With V trimmed by 4 bases and J by 2 bases, 19 bases remained unmatched. The CDR3 sequence is CASSPGGMSILPATDTQYF. The CDR3 DNA sequence: TGCGCCAGCAGCCCCGGGGGGATGTCTATACTGCCGGCCACAGATACGCAGTATTTT.